These 22 T cell receptor beta chains share one sample of origin, sequenced in a study of beta chain features in type 1 diabetes. All of the isolated RNA was reverse transcribed, so expressed TCRB transcripts were sequenced. Method: immunoSEQ multiplex PCR; TCRdb's copy keeps in-frame clones and lacks some. The profile shows 200,000 to 250,000 clones, about a tenth of them singletons. The sequenced material came from central memory CD4+ T cells from blood. Every receptor here comes from a young man in good health.

This clone came up a few times. The rearrangement uses TRBV6-5 and TRBJ2-3; 10 nucleotides match TRBD2. This CDR3 spans 16 amino acids. V was clipped by 0 bases and J by 6 bases; unmatched bases: 6. The germline V gene has CDR1 MNHEY and CDR2 SVGAGI. This CDR3 is CASSYSASGRGDTQYF. The CDR3 bases are TGTGCCAGCAGTTACTCGGCTAGCGGGAGAGGCGATACGCAGTATTTT.

The chain employs TRBV30 and TRBJ2-7; possibly TRBD1 or TRBD2 for D (5 bases each). V dropped 3 bases and J dropped 6 bases, with 15 bases sitting between them. The CDR3 sequence is 13 residues long. Germline CDR1 GTSNPN, CDR2 SVGIG (reference sequence). The CDR3, as DNA: TGTGCCTGGAGCTTTTTGGGGGAACGCGAGCAGTACTTC. This translates into CAWSFLGEREQYF.

Only a few counts were recorded for this clone. The J gene is TRBJ2-1, the V gene TRBV20-1; D might be TRBD2 (5 bases). Germline assignment: CDR1 DFQATT and CDR2 SNEGSKA (reference sequence). This CDR3 comprises 11 residues. V was trimmed by 3 bases and J by 14 bases, leaving 14 bases between them. The CDR3 sequence is CSASDGINKFF. CDR3 bases: TGCAGTGCTAGTGACGGGATTAATAAGTTCTTC.

The chain uses TRBV23-1 and TRBJ1-5; no clear D gene. TRBV23-1 is an open reading frame, and its role is uncertain. The CDR3 loop spans 12 amino acids. V lost 1 base to trimming and J lost 7 bases, with 5 bases between them. The CDR3 spells CASSQLAQPQHF. The DNA for the CDR3 is TGCGCCAGCAGTCAATTAGCCCAGCCCCAGCATTTT.

There are a few counts of this clone. The chain joins TRBV25-1 to TRBJ2-7; the match to TRBD1 covers 10 bases. This CDR3 spans 15 amino acids. With 5 bases clipped from V and 0 bases from J, the junction kept 4 bases outside the gene matches. CDR1 is MGHDK and CDR2 is SYGVNS in the germline V gene. CDR3 in DNA: TGTGCCAGCAGTCGACAGGGGGCAAGCTCCTACGAGCAGTACTTC. Encoded protein: CASSRQGASSYEQYF.

V is TRBV6-5 and J is TRBJ1-4; 10 nucleotides line up with TRBD1. The germline gives CDR1 MNHEY, CDR2 SVGAGI. This CDR3 spans 14 amino acids. Losses at the gene ends were 6 bases for V and 8 bases for J; bases not matched to a gene: 6. This chain's CDR3 is CASRTGGSAEKLFF. The CDR3 DNA reads as TGTGCCAGCAGGACAGGGGGCAGTGCGGAAAAACTGTTTTTT.

This clone has a count of ten or more. The gene calls are TRBV5-1 and TRBJ2-7; D perhaps matches TRBD1 (5 bases). Germline lookup yields CDR1 SGHRS and CDR2 YFSETQ. The ends were cut back, 3 bases at V and 3 bases at J, with 10 bases in the middle. CDR3 length equals 13 residues. DNA for the CDR3: TGCGCCAGCAGCTCTGGACAATTCTACGAGCAGTACTTC. Translation gives CASSSGQFYEQYF.

V is TRBV7-9 and J is TRBJ1-2, with D possibly matching TRBD1 (5 bases). V dropped 2 bases and J dropped 2 bases, with 15 bases sitting between them. This CDR3 comprises 16 residues. The germline CDR1 and CDR2 sequences are SEHNR and FQNEAQ (reference sequence). DNA for the CDR3: TGTGCCAGCAGCTTAAGTTGCGGGGGGTCGAACTATGGCTACACCTTC. It codes for CASSLSCGGSNYGYTF.

This chain connects TRBV6-6 to TRBJ2-5; unclear D gene. V lost 7 bases to trimming and J lost 1 base, with 7 bases between them. Germline CDR1 is MNHNY and CDR2 is SVGAGI (reference sequence). The CDR3 sequence is 12 residues long. In DNA form, the CDR3 reads TGTGCCAGCACGGATTTCCAAGAGACCCAGTACTTC. Translated, it gives CASTDFQETQYF.

This clone appeared a few times. This chain connects TRBV7-2 to TRBJ2-3, with TRBD1 matching 8 bases. With V trimmed by 5 bases and J by 3 bases, 13 bases remained unmatched. This CDR3 comprises 17 residues. Germline CDR1 SGHTA, CDR2 FQGNSA. The CDR3 DNA sequence: TGTGCCAGCAGCCACCGGCAGGGGGCGGCAAGTACAGATACGCAGTATTTT. Encoded protein: CASSHRQGAASTDTQYF.

This clone has only a few counts. CDR3 DNA sequence: TGTGCCAGCAGCTTAACAGATACGCAGTATTTT. Translation: CASSLTDTQYF. This chain uses TRBV7-9 with TRBJ2-3, with D uncertain. This CDR3 has 11 amino acids. The germline V gene has CDR1 SEHNR and CDR2 FQNEAQ (reference sequence). V lost 2 bases, J lost 3 bases, and 0 bases lay in between.

In regard to this clone: At one of its ends the junction is not consistent with the germline gene, which may arise from a read error. The DNA for the CDR3 is TGTGCCCGCAGCGTTAGCGGGTACGACAATGAGCAGTTCTTC. Protein sequence: CARSVSGYDNEQFF. The chain employs TRBV9 and TRBJ2-1, with TRBD2 matching over 7 bases. CDR1 SGDLS and CDR2 YYNGEE come from the germline V gene. The CDR3 covers 14 residues.

The CDR3 region has the DNA TGTGCCAGCGTAGACGCGGACGGAGATGAAAAACTGTTTTTT. This translates into CASVDADGDEKLFF. This chain links TRBV2 with TRBJ1-4; unclear D gene. Germline V gene data show CDR1 as SNHLY and CDR2 as FYNNEI. The CDR3 covers 14 residues. Trimming cost V 8 bases and J 6 bases, with 16 bases left between them.

This clone came up a few times. The V and J genes are TRBV29-1 and TRBJ2-7; TRBD1 is a possible D gene (5 bases). There are 14 residues in the CDR3. Trimming took 6 bases from V and 2 from J, leaving 17 bases between them. Germline loops: CDR1 SQVTM, CDR2 ANQGSEA. The CDR3 region is CSVLGQGTTYEQYF. DNA of the CDR3: TGCAGCGTCCTAGGGCAGGGAACAACCTACGAGCAGTACTTC.

This clone appeared a few times. This chain connects TRBV27 to TRBJ2-7; maybe TRBD1 (5 bases). The V and J ends lost 5 bases and 0 bases respectively, with 20 bases between them. The CDR3 runs 17 residues. Germline V gives CDR1 MNHEY, CDR2 SMNVEV (reference sequence). CDR3 sequence (DNA): TGTGCCAGCAGTCCGCGGATAGGGGCGTCTGCCTCCTACGAGCAGTACTTC. This gives the protein CASSPRIGASASYEQYF.

This clone has ten or more counts. The chain carries TRBV7-2 and TRBJ2-7, with D unresolved. Trimming shortened V by 3 bases and J by 5 bases, and 11 bases separated the two germline ends. Germline V gene lookup returns CDR1 SGHTA and CDR2 FQGNSA. The CDR3 runs 13 residues. The CDR3 nucleotides read TGTGCCAGCAGCTTTGGGCCCGCCGACGAGCAGTACTTC. Translated: CASSFGPADEQYF.

In its sample, this clone was seen a few times. The J gene is TRBJ2-1, the V gene TRBV30, with D tentatively TRBD1 (8 bases). Germline lookup yields CDR1 GTSNPN and CDR2 SVGIG (reference sequence). Trimming left V 1 base short and J 9 bases short, with 22 bases between. This CDR3 spans 16 amino acids. CDR3 in amino acids: CAWSAGGTGRVGEQFF. Written as DNA, the CDR3 is TGTGCCTGGAGTGCCGGGGGGACAGGTAGGGTCGGTGAGCAGTTCTTC.

The table lists this clone with a few counts. Within the sample, other DNA sequences also encode this same CDR3. The chain uses TRBV5-4 and TRBJ2-3; 9 nucleotides match TRBD2. Germline V gives CDR1 SGHNT, CDR2 YYREEE (reference sequence). The trim removed 0 bases at V and 2 bases at J, leaving 4 bases unmatched. CDR3 length equals 16 residues. As DNA, the CDR3 is TGTGCCAGCAGCTTGGGGCTAGCGGGGATCACAGATACGCAGTATTTT. It translates to CASSLGLAGITDTQYF.

In DNA form, the CDR3 reads TGTGCCAGTAGTCCAGGTCGAAACAGCTACACAGATACGCAGTATTTT. It translates to CASSPGRNSYTDTQYF. The chain is built from TRBV19 and TRBJ2-3; D remains unclear. Germline assignment: CDR1 LNHDA and CDR2 SQIVND (reference sequence). V lost 5 bases to trimming and J lost 2 bases, with 17 bases between them. This CDR3 has 16 residues.

This clone was counted at least ten times. This sequence joins TRBV9 and TRBJ2-1, with no clear D. Looked up from germline, CDR1 is SGDLS and CDR2 is YYNGEE. The V end was cut by 0 bases, the J end by 7 bases, with 8 bases between. The CDR3 contains 13 residues. The CDR3 loop is CASSVAVGNEQFF. The CDR3 region has the DNA TGTGCCAGCAGCGTAGCCGTCGGTAATGAGCAGTTCTTC. Drawing the rest from reference TRBV9 and TRBJ2-1, the complete variable domain is DSGVTQTPKHLITATGQRVTLRCSPRSGDLSVYWYQQSLDQGLQFLIQYYNGEERAKGNILERFSAQQFPDLHSELNLSSLELGDSALYFCASSVAVGNEQFFGPGTRLTVL.

The chain joins TRBV19 to TRBJ2-1, with D uncertain. Trimming removed 4 bases from V and 10 bases from J, with 11 bases in between. The CDR3 consists of 12 residues. Germline V gene data show CDR1 as LNHDA and CDR2 as SQIVND (reference sequence). CDR3 nucleotides: TGTGCCAGTAGTAACCCGGGTGGGGAGCAGTTCTTC. It translates to CASSNPGGEQFF.

The V call is TRBV6-1, the J call TRBJ1-2; D may be TRBD1 (6 bases). V was trimmed by 7 bases and J by 4 bases, leaving 16 bases between them. Germline V CDR1 and CDR2: MNHNS, SASEGT. CDR3 length: 14 amino acids. The CDR3 DNA sequence: TGTGCCAGCACATTCCCAGGGGCGGCCTATGGCTACACCTTC. As protein: CASTFPGAAYGYTF.